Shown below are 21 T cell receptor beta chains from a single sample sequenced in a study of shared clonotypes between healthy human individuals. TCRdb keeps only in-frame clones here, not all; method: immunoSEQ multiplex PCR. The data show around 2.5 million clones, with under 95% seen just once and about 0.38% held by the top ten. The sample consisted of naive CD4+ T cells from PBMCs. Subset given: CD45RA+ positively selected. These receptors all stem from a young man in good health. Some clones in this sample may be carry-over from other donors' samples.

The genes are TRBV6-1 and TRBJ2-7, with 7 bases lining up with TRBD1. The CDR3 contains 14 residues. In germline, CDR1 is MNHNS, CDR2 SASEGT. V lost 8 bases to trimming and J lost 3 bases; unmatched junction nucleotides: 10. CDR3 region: CASQDRAKSYEQYF. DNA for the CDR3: TGTGCCAGCCAAGACAGGGCAAAAAGCTACGAGCAGTACTTC.

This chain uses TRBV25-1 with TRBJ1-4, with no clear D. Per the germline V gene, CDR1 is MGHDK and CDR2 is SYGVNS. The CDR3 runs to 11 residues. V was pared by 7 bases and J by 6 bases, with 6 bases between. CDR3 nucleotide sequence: TGTGCCAGCATTGGAGATGAAAAACTGTTTTTT. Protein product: CASIGDEKLFF.

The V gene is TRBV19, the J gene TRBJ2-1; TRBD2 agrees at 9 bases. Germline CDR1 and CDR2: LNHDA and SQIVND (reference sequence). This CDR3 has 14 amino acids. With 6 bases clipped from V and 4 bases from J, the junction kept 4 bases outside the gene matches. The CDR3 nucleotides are TGTGCCAGTAGGGGTCTAGCGGGGTACAATGAGCAGTTCTTC. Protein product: CASRGLAGYNEQFF.

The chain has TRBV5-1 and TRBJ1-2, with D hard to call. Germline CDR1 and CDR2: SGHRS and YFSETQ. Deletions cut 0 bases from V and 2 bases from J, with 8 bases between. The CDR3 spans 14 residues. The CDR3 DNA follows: TGCGCCAGCAGCTTGGTTAGGACGAACTATGGCTACACCTTC. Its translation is CASSLVRTNYGYTF.

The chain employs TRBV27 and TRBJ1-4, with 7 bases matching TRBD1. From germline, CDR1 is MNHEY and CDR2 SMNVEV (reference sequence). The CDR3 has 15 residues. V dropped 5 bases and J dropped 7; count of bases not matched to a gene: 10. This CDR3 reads CASSPDRVLGEKLFF. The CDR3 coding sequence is TGTGCCAGCAGTCCCGACAGGGTATTAGGTGAAAAACTGTTTTTT. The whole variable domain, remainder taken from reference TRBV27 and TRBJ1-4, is EAQVTQNPRYLITVTGKKLTVTCSQNMNHEYMSWYRQDPGLGLRQIYYSMNVEVTDKGDVPEGYKVSRKEKRNFPLILESPSPNQTSLYFCASSPDRVLGEKLFFGSGTQLSVL.

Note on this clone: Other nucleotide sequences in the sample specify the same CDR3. CDR3 amino acids: CASSLAGSTGELFF. The CDR3 DNA reads as TGTGCCAGCAGCTTAGCAGGGAGCACCGGGGAGCTGTTTTTT. The chain employs TRBV7-9 and TRBJ2-2, with D tentatively TRBD2 (5 bases). There are 14 residues in the CDR3. Per the germline V gene, CDR1 is SEHNR and CDR2 is FQNEAQ (reference sequence). V shed 0 bases and J shed 4 bases, with 6 bases lying between them. Using reference TRBV7-9 and TRBJ2-2 for the parts outside the CDR3, the full variable domain is DTGVSQNPRHKITKRGQNVTFRCDPISEHNRLYWYRQTLGQGPEFLTYFQNEAQLEKSRLLSDRFSAERPKGSFSTLEIQRTEQGDSAMYLCASSLAGSTGELFFGEGSRLTVL.

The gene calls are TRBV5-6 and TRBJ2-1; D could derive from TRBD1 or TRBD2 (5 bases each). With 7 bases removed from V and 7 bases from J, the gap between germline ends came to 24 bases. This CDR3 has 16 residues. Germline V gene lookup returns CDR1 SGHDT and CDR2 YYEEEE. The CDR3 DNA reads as TGTGCCAGCCGCCCTGCTAGGGACCCAAAGAAAAATGAGCAGTTCTTC. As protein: CASRPARDPKKNEQFF.

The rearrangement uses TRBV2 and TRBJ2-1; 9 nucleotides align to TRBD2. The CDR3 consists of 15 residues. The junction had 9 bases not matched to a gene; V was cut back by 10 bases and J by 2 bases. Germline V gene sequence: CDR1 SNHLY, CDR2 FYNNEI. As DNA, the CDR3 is TGTGCCACCGACATTAGCGGGAGCCCCTACAATGAGCAGTTCTTC. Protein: CATDISGSPYNEQFF.

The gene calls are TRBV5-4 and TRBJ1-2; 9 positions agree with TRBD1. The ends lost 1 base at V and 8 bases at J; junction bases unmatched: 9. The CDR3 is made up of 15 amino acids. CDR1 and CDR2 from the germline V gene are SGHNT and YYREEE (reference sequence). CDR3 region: CASSLFKQGALGYTF. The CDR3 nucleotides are TGTGCCAGCAGCTTGTTCAAACAGGGGGCGCTAGGCTACACCTTC.

The CDR3 sequence: CASSLVGAAYQETQYF. CDR3 DNA: TGTGCCAGCAGTTTAGTGGGGGCAGCGTACCAAGAGACCCAGTACTTC. V gene TRBV28 combines with J gene TRBJ2-5; maybe TRBD1 (6 bases). The ends were cut back, 2 bases at V and 0 bases at J, with 13 bases in the middle. The length of the CDR3 is 16 residues. Germline V gene sequence: CDR1 MDHEN, CDR2 SYDVKM.

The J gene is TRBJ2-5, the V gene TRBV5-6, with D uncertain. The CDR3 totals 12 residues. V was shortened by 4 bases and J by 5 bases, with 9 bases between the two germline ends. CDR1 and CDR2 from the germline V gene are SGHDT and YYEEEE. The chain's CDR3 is CASSPYKETQYF. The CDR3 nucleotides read TGTGCCAGCAGCCCTTATAAGGAGACCCAGTACTTC.

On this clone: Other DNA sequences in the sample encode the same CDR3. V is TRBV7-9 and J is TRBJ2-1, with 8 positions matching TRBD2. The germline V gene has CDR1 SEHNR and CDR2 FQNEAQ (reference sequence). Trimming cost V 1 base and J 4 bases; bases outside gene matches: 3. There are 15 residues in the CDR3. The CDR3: CASSLGAGGYNEQFF. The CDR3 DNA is TGTGCCAGCAGCTTAGGGGCGGGAGGTTACAATGAGCAGTTCTTC.

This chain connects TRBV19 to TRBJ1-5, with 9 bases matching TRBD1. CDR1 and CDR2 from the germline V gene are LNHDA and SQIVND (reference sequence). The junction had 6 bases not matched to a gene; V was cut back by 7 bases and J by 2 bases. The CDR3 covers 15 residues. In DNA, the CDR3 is TGTGCCAGTACCGGGACAGGGAATCGCAATCAGCCCCAGCATTTT. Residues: CASTGTGNRNQPQHF.

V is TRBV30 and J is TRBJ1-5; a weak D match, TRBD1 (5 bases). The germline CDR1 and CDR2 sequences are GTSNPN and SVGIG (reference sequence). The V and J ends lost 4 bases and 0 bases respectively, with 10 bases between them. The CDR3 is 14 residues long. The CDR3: CAWNRRDSNQPQHF. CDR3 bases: TGTGCCTGGAACCGCAGGGATAGCAATCAGCCCCAGCATTTT.

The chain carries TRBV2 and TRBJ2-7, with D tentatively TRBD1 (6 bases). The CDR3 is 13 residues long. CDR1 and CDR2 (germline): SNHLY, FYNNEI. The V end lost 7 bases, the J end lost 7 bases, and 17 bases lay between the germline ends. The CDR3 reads CASKNRASFEQYF. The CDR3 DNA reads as TGTGCCAGCAAAAACAGGGCGAGTTTTGAGCAGTACTTC.

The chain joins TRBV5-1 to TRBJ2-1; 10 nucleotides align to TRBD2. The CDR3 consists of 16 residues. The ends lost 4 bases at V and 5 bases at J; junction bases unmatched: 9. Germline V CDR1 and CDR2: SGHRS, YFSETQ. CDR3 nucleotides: TGCGCCAGCAGCCCATATAGCGGGAGGATCGACAATGAGCAGTTCTTC. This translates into CASSPYSGRIDNEQFF.

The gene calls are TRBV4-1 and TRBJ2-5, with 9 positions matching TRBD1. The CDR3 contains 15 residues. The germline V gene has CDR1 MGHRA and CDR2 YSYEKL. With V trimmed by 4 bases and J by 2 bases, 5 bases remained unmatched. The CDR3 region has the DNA TGCGCCAGCAGCCTGCCCGGGACAGGGCAAGAGACCCAGTACTTC. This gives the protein CASSLPGTGQETQYF.

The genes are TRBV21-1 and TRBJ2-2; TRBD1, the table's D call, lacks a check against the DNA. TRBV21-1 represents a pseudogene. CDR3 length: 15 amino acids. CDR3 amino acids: CASSTGTGGIGELFF. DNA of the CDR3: TGTGCCAGCAGCACCGGGACAGGGGGTATCGGGGAGCTGTTTTTT.

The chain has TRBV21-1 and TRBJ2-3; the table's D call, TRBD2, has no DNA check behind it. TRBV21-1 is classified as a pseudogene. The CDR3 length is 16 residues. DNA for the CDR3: TGTGCCAGCAGCAAAGGGCGCGGCAAATGCACAGATACGCAGTATTTT. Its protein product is CASSKGRGKCTDTQYF.

CDR3 protein: CASSQDLTGTETQYF. The CDR3 DNA sequence: TGCGCCAGCAGCCAAGATCTCACGGGAACGGAGACCCAGTACTTC. The V call is TRBV4-3, the J call TRBJ2-5; perhaps TRBD2 as D (5 bases). V lost 0 bases and J lost 5, with 13 bases in between. This CDR3 comprises 15 residues. Germline assignment: CDR1 LGHNA and CDR2 YSLEER.

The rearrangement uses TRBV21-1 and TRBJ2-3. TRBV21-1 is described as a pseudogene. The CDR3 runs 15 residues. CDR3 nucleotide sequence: TGTGCCAGCAGCAAAAGTGAGGACGAGACAGATACGCAGTATTTT. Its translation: CASSKSEDETDTQYF.